This T cell receptor (beta chain) comes out of a study of blood T cell repertoires in COVID-19. On the study more broadly: Acute and convalescent COVID-19 samples came from the United States, Italy and Spain. From T cells, B-cell-depleted T cells, or PBMCs came the material, which was cDNA or gDNA.

Profiled with immunoSEQ multiplex PCR; TCRdb holds only in-frame clones, not every one. Seen here are around 150,000 clones, around nine tenths observed once, and the top ten hold over 9%. The CDR3 has 15 residues. Germline CDR1 SGHNT, CDR2 YENEEA. V was cut by 3 bases and J by 7 bases, with 16 bases left in between. It was during active infection that Seattle patients were enrolled and then longitudinally followed. V and J are TRBV11-3 and TRBJ2-4; TRBD1 might be the D (6 bases). Sequenced sample: peripheral blood. The receptor's source is a woman in her 70s with COVID-19, enrolled during active disease. The CDR3 sequence: CASSFGDKPGNIQYF. CDR3 coding DNA: TGTGCCAGCAGCTTCGGGGACAAGCCCGGGAACATTCAGTACTTC.